The 4 T cell receptor beta chains listed next were all sequenced from one sample in a study of Graves' ophthalmopathy and Graves' hyperthyroidism. RNA transcripts served as template for amplifying TCR beta CDR3 sequences. The first round was an RT-PCR with HTBI primers, and the second round was a multiplex PCR. TCRdb processed the multiplex PCR reads anew with MiXCR; each CDR3 protein has one entry. The data show 680,000 or so distinct CDR3 sequences, about 20% seen once. The specimen sequenced was peripheral blood. These receptors all come from a woman aged 18-35 years with stable Graves' hyperthyroidism. Some clones in this sample may be carry-over from other donors' samples.

The genes are TRBV15 and TRBJ1-1, with D perhaps matching TRBD1 (5 bases). In germline, CDR1 is LNHNV, CDR2 YYDKDF (reference sequence). The ends were cut back, 1 base at V and 5 bases at J, with 20 bases in the middle. The CDR3 covers 17 residues. CDR3 nucleotides: TGTGCCACCAGCAGAGGGGTAGAATTTGGGGGTAGAACTGAAGCTTTCTTT. This sequence encodes CATSRGVEFGGRTEAFF. The full variable domain, with the rest looked up from reference TRBV15 and TRBJ1-1, is DAMVIQNPRYQVTQFGKPVTLSCSQTLNHNVMYWYQQKSSQAPKLLFHYYDKDFNNEADTPDNFQSRRPNTSFCFLDIRSPGLGDTAMYLCATSRGVEFGGRTEAFFGQGTRLTVV.

Only a few counts were recorded for this clonotype. This may come from a read error, since a much larger clone is one base off. The chain has TRBV10-2 and TRBJ1-1; unclear D gene. This CDR3 has 13 residues. The germline V gene has CDR1 WSHSY and CDR2 SAAADI. CDR3 bases: TGCGCCAGCAGTGGACCCGGTGACACTGAATCTTTCTTT. This codes for CASSGPGDTESFF.

This clonotype was seen a handful of times. CDR3 loop: CASSPGDRGEQYF. The CDR3 DNA reads TGTGCCAGCTCACCAGGGGACAGGGGCGAGCAGTACTTC. This sequence joins TRBV18 and TRBJ2-7; 10 nucleotides agree with TRBD1. This CDR3 is 13 amino acids long. V was clipped by 2 bases and J by 6 bases; unmatched bases: 1. The germline V gene has CDR1 KGHSH and CDR2 LQKENI.

This clonotype showed up many times. The chain is built from TRBV28 and TRBJ1-5, with a possible D match to TRBD1 (5 bases). The CDR3 covers 15 residues. The germline V gene encodes CDR1 MDHEN and CDR2 SYDVKM. The ends were cut back, 4 bases at V and 3 bases at J, with 13 bases in the middle. In DNA form, the CDR3 reads TGTGCCAGCAGTTCCCCCAGGGAGTCCAATCAGCCCCAGCATTTT. Its translation is CASSSPRESNQPQHF.